This entry lists 18 T cell receptor beta chains sequenced from one sample in a study of shared clonotypes between healthy human individuals. Naive CD8 cells lacked CD45RO, underwent positive selection for CCR7 and left out terminally differentiated effector memory CD45RA+ cells. Sequencing used immunoSEQ multiplex PCR; TCRdb keeps in-frame clones, though not all of them. The sample contains about 2.1 million clones, around 93% of which appear only once. Sequenced material: naive CD8+ T cells from PBMCs. The receptors here all came from a man aged 18 to 35 in good health. Some clones in this sample may be carry-over from other donors' samples.

The rearrangement joins TRBV7-9 to TRBJ2-5; 10 positions agree with TRBD2. CDR3 size: 19 residues. V dropped 1 base and J dropped 5; count of bases not matched to a gene: 16. Germline loops: CDR1 SEHNR, CDR2 FQNEAQ (reference sequence). This CDR3 reads CASSLGTSGFAILSETQYF. The CDR3 nucleotides read TGTGCCAGCAGCTTAGGGACTAGCGGTTTCGCGATCCTTTCTGAGACCCAGTACTTC.

V is TRBV28 and J is TRBJ2-2, with D perhaps TRBD2 (6 bases). V dropped 7 bases and J dropped 5 bases, with 23 bases sitting between them. The CDR3 is made up of 17 amino acids. Germline CDR1 MDHEN, CDR2 SYDVKM. The DNA of the CDR3 is TGTGCCAGCACCACGGATCATTTCGGGGGAGGAACCGGGGAGCTGTTTTTT. It encodes CASTTDHFGGGTGELFF.

This clone was detected once. This CDR3 is CASSPGLTRTGEQFF. CDR3 DNA: TGTGCCAGCAGCCCGGGACTAACGCGGACCGGTGAGCAGTTCTTC. V and J are TRBV5-6 and TRBJ2-1; 7 nucleotides line up with TRBD2. Germline V gene lookup returns CDR1 SGHDT and CDR2 YYEEEE. The CDR3 length is 15 residues. After removal of 4 bases from V and 9 bases from J, the junction contained 13 bases not matched to a gene.

This chain joins TRBV9 and TRBJ2-7, with 7 bases fitting TRBD1. The length of the CDR3 is 14 residues. Losses at the gene ends were 0 bases for V and 6 bases for J; bases not matched to a gene: 6. Germline V gene lookup returns CDR1 SGDLS and CDR2 YYNGEE. The CDR3 loop is CASSVAGQTAEQYF. The CDR3 region has the DNA TGTGCCAGCAGCGTAGCGGGACAGACCGCCGAGCAGTACTTC. Full variable domain (rest looked up from reference TRBV9 and TRBJ2-7): DSGVTQTPKHLITATGQRVTLRCSPRSGDLSVYWYQQSLDQGLQFLIQYYNGEERAKGNILERFSAQQFPDLHSELNLSSLELGDSALYFCASSVAGQTAEQYFGPGTRLTVT.

The chain combines TRBV30 with TRBJ2-3; D is uncertain. The CDR3 runs 12 residues. The germline gives CDR1 GTSNPN, CDR2 SVGIG (reference sequence). Deletions cut 0 bases from V and 1 base from J, with 2 bases between. This CDR3 reads CAWSVRTDTQYF. The CDR3 nucleotides read TGTGCCTGGAGTGTCCGCACAGATACGCAGTATTTT.

The chain links TRBV7-9 to TRBJ2-3, with D perhaps matching TRBD1 (6 bases). Germline CDR1 and CDR2: SEHNR and FQNEAQ (reference sequence). This CDR3 spans 14 amino acids. Trimming took 3 bases from V and 6 from J, leaving 13 bases between them. The CDR3 is CASSLRGIADTQYF. The DNA for the CDR3 is TGTGCCAGCAGCTTGAGGGGGATTGCGGATACGCAGTATTTT.

This chain uses TRBV7-9 with TRBJ2-1; weak D call: TRBD2 (5 bases). Germline V gene lookup returns CDR1 SEHNR and CDR2 FQNEAQ (reference sequence). The CDR3 loop spans 16 amino acids. V shed 4 bases and J shed 0 bases, with 13 bases lying between them. The CDR3 loop reads CASSSRAVRSYNEQFF. The CDR3 nucleotides are TGTGCCAGCAGCTCGCGAGCGGTACGCTCCTACAATGAGCAGTTCTTC.

The chain uses TRBV6-4 and TRBJ2-1, with D perhaps TRBD2 (6 bases). Deletions cut 5 bases from V and 7 bases from J, with 15 bases between. The CDR3 is 14 residues long. Germline V gene data show CDR1 as MRHNA and CDR2 as SNTAGT. This CDR3 reads CASSTWSGRNEQFF. The CDR3 nucleotides read TGTGCCAGCAGTACCTGGAGTGGGAGGAATGAGCAGTTCTTC.

The chain uses TRBV27 and TRBJ1-4; 9 nucleotides align to TRBD1. The CDR3 spans 15 residues. V trimming: 5 bases; J trimming: 6 bases; junction bases outside the gene matches: 7. Germline V gene lookup returns CDR1 MNHEY and CDR2 SMNVEV (reference sequence). CDR3 amino acids: CASSPTRTGDEKLFF. In DNA form, the CDR3 reads TGTGCCAGCAGTCCCACCAGGACAGGGGATGAAAAACTGTTTTTT.

This rearrangement joins TRBV9 to TRBJ2-7, with 9 bases that match TRBD1. Germline loops: CDR1 SGDLS, CDR2 YYNGEE. The CDR3 runs 13 residues. With 3 bases clipped from V and 3 bases from J, the junction kept 1 base outside the gene matches. The DNA of the CDR3 is TGTGCCAGCAGCGAGGACAGGGGCTACGAGCAGTACTTC. This codes for CASSEDRGYEQYF.

With respect to this clone: This same CDR3 is encoded by further DNA sequences in the sample. The chain combines TRBV7-3 with TRBJ2-3; no firm D call. Germline-derived CDR1 and CDR2 are SGHTA and FQGTGA. The CDR3 length is 15 residues. V was trimmed by 4 bases and J by 0 bases, leaving 11 bases between them. The CDR3 region is CASSSSGPSTDTQYF. DNA for the CDR3: TGTGCCAGCAGCTCATCAGGCCCTAGCACAGATACGCAGTATTTT.

This clone has a single count. The V gene is TRBV9, the J gene TRBJ2-1; no clear D. The V end was cut by 4 bases, the J end by 7 bases, with 12 bases between. CDR1 and CDR2 from the germline V gene are SGDLS and YYNGEE. This CDR3 comprises 13 residues. CDR3 residues: CASSPPVGNEQFF. Written as DNA, the CDR3 is TGTGCCAGCAGCCCTCCTGTGGGAAATGAGCAGTTCTTC.

The genes are TRBV6-6 and TRBJ2-4; D is possibly TRBD2 (5 bases). The germline gives CDR1 MNHNY, CDR2 SVGAGI (reference sequence). The CDR3 is 12 amino acids. The ends were cut back, 5 bases at V and 11 bases at J, with 13 bases in the middle. CDR3: CASSATADLQYF. CDR3 DNA sequence: TGTGCCAGCAGTGCAACAGCGGATCTTCAGTACTTC.

In regard to this clone: Other DNA sequences within the sample encode an identical CDR3. The V call is TRBV27, the J call TRBJ2-1; 12 bases match TRBD2. The length of the CDR3 is 14 residues. Germline V lookup: CDR1 MNHEY, CDR2 SMNVEV (reference sequence). J gave up 9 bases and V 7 bases, and 7 bases lay outside the gene matches. In DNA form, the CDR3 reads TGTGCCAGCACTCTAGCGGGAGGGCCGGGTGAGCAGTTCTTC. Its protein is CASTLAGGPGEQFF.

The chain uses TRBV2 and TRBJ2-1; maybe TRBD2 (6 bases). Germline CDR1 and CDR2: SNHLY and FYNNEI. This CDR3 is built from 14 residues. Trimming stripped 4 bases from V and 2 bases from J, with 9 bases between. The CDR3 sequence is CASSVGGAYNEQFF. In DNA form, the CDR3 reads TGTGCCAGCAGTGTTGGCGGGGCCTACAATGAGCAGTTCTTC.

This clone was observed once. V usage is TRBV13 and J usage is TRBJ2-1, with 7 nucleotides matching TRBD2. Germline trimming cut 5 bases from V and 2 bases from J; bases unmatched to any gene: 12. This CDR3 has 17 amino acids. Germline V CDR1 and CDR2: PRHDT, FYEKMQ (reference sequence). CDR3 sequence reads: CASSPQREVLPYNEQFF. DNA for the CDR3: TGTGCCAGCAGCCCCCAGCGGGAAGTTCTACCCTACAATGAGCAGTTCTTC.

The chain links TRBV28 to TRBJ2-3; the D is unclear. Germline V gene sequence: CDR1 MDHEN, CDR2 SYDVKM. The CDR3 spans 15 residues. Trimming took 8 bases from V and 0 from J, leaving 15 bases between them. The CDR3 sequence: CASVQATTSTDTQYF. CDR3 nucleotides: TGTGCCAGCGTACAAGCGACCACTAGCACAGATACGCAGTATTTT. Complete variable domain (other parts from reference TRBV28 and TRBJ2-3): DVKVTQSSRYLVKRTGEKVFLECVQDMDHENMFWYRQDPGLGLRLIYFSYDVKMKEKGDIPEGYSVSREKKERFSLILESASTNQTSMYLCASVQATTSTDTQYFGPGTRLTVL.

The chain joins TRBV21-1 to TRBJ1-1; TRBD1 was called by the table and not checked on the DNA. TRBV21-1 is a recognized pseudogene. There are 13 residues in the CDR3. The CDR3 DNA sequence: TGTGCCACCTTAACAGGGGGGACCACTGAAGCTTTCTTT. It encodes CATLTGGTTEAFF.